This T cell receptor (beta chain) was observed in a study of T cell responses to AZD1222 COVID-19 vaccine. The overall study: Second-dose timings of about 4 or about 12 weeks were pooled.

This clone has a handful of counts. Antigen specificity is unknown. General study findings and limits: Scientists sampled the repertoires only once the peak T cell response had passed. Reports say nearly half of spike-specific TCRs go after unmutated variant regions. Donors in the cohort were predominantly white British and more often female, and clonal diversity was possibly underestimated.

TCRdb keeps only in-frame clones here, not all; method: immunoSEQ multiplex PCR. The sample carries about 83,000 clones, 86% recorded once. Germline CDR1 and CDR2: SGHRS and YFSETQ. Trimming took 2 bases from V and 0 from J, leaving 8 bases between them. This CDR3 region has 15 residues. This TCR was sampled from an adult in good health. The J gene is TRBJ1-4, the V gene TRBV5-1; the D gene is possibly TRBD1 (5 bases). Sequencing was performed on peripheral blood, taken on day 0 of AZD1222 vaccination. The CDR3 DNA follows: TGCGCCAGCAGCTTAGGGACTACAACTAATGAAAAACTGTTTTTT. It encodes CASSLGTTTNEKLFF.